This TCR beta chain appears in the sequencing data of a study of shared clonotypes between healthy human individuals. The overall study: Serving as donors were a couple of women and a few men, whose ages spanned 18 to 49. Plates per donor: three CD4 naive, three CD4 memory, two CD8 naive, one CD8 memory.

Points on this clone: Its cognate antigen is unknown.

Naive CD8 populations comprised CD45RO-negative cells positively selected for CCR7, excluding terminally differentiated effector memory CD45RA+ cells. Findings and limits, study-wide: A generally larger estimated richness was seen in naive subsets than in memory subsets.

Study processing details: As immunoSEQ supplied junction-only sequences (without quality scores), filtering differed. The assay was immunoSEQ multiplex PCR, and TCRdb's table has in-frame clones only and misses some. V and J calls plus clone size are reproduced from that table; the DNA served to infer D and trimming. The profile shows 2 million to 2.5 million clones, roughly 91% of them singletons. The trim removed 5 bases at V and 2 bases at J, leaving 10 bases unmatched. The germline V gene has CDR1 MNHEY and CDR2 SMNVEV (reference sequence). This CDR3 comprises 17 residues. The source material was naive CD8+ T cells from PBMCs. This receptor was obtained from a young man in good health. Some clones in this sample may be carry-over from other donors' samples. The chain carries TRBV27 and TRBJ1-2; 11 positions match TRBD1. The CDR3 DNA reads TGTGCCAGCAGTGAATCACCCCGGGACAGGGGGAACTATGGCTACACCTTC. Translation gives CASSESPRDRGNYGYTF.